This T cell receptor beta chain is drawn from a study of radiation and T cells in renal cell carcinoma. General study findings and limits: Baseline intratumoral clonotype presence is unknown without pretreatment biopsies. From baseline, blood top tumor clonotypes peaked at 2 weeks post-radiation.

On this clone: Antigen unknown.

TCRdb keeps only in-frame clones here, not all; method: immunoSEQ multiplex PCR. Of roughly 100,000 clones in the sample, roughly 82% were seen once. The time point was: blood 4 weeks post-SBRT, at nephrectomy. The treatment: 15 Gy SBRT to primary tumor, nephrectomy 4 weeks later. The trim removed 4 bases at V and 2 bases at J, leaving 5 bases unmatched. Germline V gene data show CDR1 as LNHDA and CDR2 as SQIVND (reference sequence). CDR3 length: 16 amino acids. This chain joins TRBV19 and TRBJ2-1; 10 bases line up with TRBD2. This TCR came from a man aged 55 to 70 with renal cell carcinoma. The sequencing here drew on blood, taken from a patient whose treatment included radiotherapy and nephrectomy. The CDR3 DNA reads TGTGCCAGTAGTAAGCGGGAGGGCCAGCCCTACAATGAGCAGTTCTTC. This codes for CASSKREGQPYNEQFF.